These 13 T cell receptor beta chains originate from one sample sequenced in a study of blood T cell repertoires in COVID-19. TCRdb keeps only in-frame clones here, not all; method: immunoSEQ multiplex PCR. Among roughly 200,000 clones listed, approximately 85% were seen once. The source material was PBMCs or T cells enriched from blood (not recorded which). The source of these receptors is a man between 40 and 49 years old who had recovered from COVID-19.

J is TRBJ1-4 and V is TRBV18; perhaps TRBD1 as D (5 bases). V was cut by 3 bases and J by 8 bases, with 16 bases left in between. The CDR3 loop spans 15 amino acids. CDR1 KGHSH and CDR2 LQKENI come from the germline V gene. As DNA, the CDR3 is TGTGCCAGCTCACCGGACGGGACTGAGTCCGAAAAACTGTTTTTT. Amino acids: CASSPDGTESEKLFF.

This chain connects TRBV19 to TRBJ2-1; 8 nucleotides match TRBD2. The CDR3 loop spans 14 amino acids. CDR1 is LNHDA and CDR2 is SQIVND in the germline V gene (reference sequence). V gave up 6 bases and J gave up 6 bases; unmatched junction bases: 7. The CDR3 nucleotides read TGTGCCAGTAGGGGGGTAGCGGGATTCAATGAGCAGTTCTTC. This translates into CASRGVAGFNEQFF.

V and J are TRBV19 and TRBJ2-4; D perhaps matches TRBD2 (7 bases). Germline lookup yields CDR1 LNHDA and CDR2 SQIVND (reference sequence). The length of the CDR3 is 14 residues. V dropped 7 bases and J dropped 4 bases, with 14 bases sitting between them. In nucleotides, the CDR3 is TGTGCCAGTACCCCTAGGGGGGGGAAAAACATTCAGTACTTC. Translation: CASTPRGGKNIQYF.

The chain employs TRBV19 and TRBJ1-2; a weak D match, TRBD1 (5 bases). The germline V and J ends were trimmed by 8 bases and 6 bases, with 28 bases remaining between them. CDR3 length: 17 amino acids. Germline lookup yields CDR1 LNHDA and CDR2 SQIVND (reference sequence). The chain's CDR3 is CASSVGGAPVVLNGYTF. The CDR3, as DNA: TGTGCCAGTTCCGTGGGAGGGGCTCCTGTAGTTTTGAATGGCTACACCTTC.

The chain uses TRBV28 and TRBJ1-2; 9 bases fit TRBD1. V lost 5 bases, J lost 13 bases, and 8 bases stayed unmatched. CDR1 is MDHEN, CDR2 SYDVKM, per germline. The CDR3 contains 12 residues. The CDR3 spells CASSPGQGKFTF. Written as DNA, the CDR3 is TGTGCCAGCAGTCCAGGACAGGGGAAGTTCACCTTC.

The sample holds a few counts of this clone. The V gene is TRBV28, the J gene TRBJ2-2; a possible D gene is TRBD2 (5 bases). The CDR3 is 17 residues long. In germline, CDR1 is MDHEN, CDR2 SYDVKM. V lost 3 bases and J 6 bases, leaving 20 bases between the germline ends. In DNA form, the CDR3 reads TGTGCCAGCAGTTTGCGGGTTGCCCCGGGGAATCCCGGGGAGCTGTTTTTT. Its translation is CASSLRVAPGNPGELFF. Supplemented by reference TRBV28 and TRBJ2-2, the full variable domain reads DVKVTQSSRYLVKRTGEKVFLECVQDMDHENMFWYRQDPGLGLRLIYFSYDVKMKEKGDIPEGYSVSREKKERFSLILESASTNQTSMYLCASSLRVAPGNPGELFFGEGSRLTVL.

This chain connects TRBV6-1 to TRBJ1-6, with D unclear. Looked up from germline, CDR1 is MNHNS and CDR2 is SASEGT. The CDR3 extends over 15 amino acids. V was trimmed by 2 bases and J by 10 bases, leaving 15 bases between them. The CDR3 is CASSEFSSSSSPLHF. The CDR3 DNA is TGTGCCAGCAGTGAATTTAGTTCCTCAAGCTCACCCCTCCACTTT.

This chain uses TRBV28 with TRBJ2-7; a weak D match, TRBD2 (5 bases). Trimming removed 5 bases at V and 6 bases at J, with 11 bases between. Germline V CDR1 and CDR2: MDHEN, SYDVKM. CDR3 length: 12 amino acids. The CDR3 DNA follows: TGTGCCAGCAGTCCCCCTCGGGGCGAGCAGTACTTC. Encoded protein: CASSPPRGEQYF.

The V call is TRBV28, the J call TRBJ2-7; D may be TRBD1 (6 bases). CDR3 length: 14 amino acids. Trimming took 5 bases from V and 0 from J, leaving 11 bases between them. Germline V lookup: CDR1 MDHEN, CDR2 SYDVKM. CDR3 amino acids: CASSPDSYSYEQYF. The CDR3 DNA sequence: TGTGCCAGCAGTCCGGACAGTTACTCCTACGAGCAGTACTTC.

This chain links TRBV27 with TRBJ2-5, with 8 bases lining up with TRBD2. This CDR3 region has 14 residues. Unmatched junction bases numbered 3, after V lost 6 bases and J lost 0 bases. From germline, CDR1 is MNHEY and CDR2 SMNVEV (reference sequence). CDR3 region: CASRGGGNQETQYF. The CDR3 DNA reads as TGTGCCAGCAGGGGCGGGGGGAACCAAGAGACCCAGTACTTC.

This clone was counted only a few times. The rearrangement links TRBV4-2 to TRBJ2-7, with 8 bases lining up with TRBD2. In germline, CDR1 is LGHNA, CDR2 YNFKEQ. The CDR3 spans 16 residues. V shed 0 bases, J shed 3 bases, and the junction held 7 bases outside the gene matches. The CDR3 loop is CASSQEPAGEYYEQYF. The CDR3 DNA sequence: TGTGCCAGCAGCCAAGAGCCAGCGGGAGAGTACTACGAGCAGTACTTC.

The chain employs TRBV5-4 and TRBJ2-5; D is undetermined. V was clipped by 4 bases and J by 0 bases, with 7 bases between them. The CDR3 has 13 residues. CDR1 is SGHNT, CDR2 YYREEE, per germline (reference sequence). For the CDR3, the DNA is TGTGCCAGCAGCCTCCGGGACCAAGAGACCCAGTACTTC. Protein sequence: CASSLRDQETQYF.

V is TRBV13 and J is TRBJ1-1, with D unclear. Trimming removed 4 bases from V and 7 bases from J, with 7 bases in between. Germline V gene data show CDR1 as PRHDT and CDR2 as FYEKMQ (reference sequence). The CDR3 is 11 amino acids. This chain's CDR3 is CASSSRGEAFF. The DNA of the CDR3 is TGTGCCAGCAGCTCCAGAGGTGAAGCTTTCTTT.